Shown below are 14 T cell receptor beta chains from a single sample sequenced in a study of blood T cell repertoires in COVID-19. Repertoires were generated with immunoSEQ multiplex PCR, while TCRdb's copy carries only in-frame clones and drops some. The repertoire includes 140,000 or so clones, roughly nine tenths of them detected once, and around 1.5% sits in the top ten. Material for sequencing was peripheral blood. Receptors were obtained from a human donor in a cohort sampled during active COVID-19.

CDR3 sequence reads: CATSRGQGGSDTGELFF. The CDR3 region has the DNA TGTGCCACCAGCAGGGGACAGGGTGGGAGCGACACCGGGGAGCTGTTTTTT. The J gene is TRBJ2-2, the V gene TRBV15; TRBD1 agrees at 9 bases. The CDR3 loop spans 17 amino acids. CDR1 is LNHNV and CDR2 is YYDKDF in the germline V gene (reference sequence). Losses at the gene ends were 3 bases for V and 3 bases for J; bases not matched to a gene: 8.

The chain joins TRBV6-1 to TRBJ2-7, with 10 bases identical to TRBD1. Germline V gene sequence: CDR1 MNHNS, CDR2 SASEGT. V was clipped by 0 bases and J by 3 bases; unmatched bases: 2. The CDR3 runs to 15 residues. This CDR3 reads CASSEAWTGGYEQYF. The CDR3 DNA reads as TGTGCCAGCAGTGAAGCCTGGACAGGGGGCTACGAGCAGTACTTC.

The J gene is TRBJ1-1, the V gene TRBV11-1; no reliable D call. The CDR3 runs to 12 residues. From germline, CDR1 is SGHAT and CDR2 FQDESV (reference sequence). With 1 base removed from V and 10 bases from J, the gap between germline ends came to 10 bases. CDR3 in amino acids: CASSLVAGRAFF. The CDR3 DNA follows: TGTGCCAGCAGCTTAGTGGCGGGGAGAGCTTTCTTT.

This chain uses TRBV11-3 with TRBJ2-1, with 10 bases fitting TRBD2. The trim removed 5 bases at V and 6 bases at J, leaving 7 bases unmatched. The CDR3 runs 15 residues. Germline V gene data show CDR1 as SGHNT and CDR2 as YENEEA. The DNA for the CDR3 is TGTGCCAGCAGCCCCAGCGGGGGGGCCGTCAATGAGCAGTTCTTC. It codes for CASSPSGGAVNEQFF.

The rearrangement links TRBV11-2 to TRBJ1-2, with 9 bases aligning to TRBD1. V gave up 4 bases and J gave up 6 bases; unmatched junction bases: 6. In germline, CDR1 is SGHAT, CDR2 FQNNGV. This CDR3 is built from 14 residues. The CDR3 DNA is TGTGCCAGCAGCTGGGACAGGGAAGGGGATGGCTACACCTTC. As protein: CASSWDREGDGYTF. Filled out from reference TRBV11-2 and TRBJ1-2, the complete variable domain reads EAGVAQSPRYKIIEKRQSVAFWCNPISGHATLYWYQQILGQGPKLLIQFQNNGVVDDSQLPKDRFSAERLKGVDSTLKIQPAKLEDSAVYLCASSWDREGDGYTFGSGTRLTVV.

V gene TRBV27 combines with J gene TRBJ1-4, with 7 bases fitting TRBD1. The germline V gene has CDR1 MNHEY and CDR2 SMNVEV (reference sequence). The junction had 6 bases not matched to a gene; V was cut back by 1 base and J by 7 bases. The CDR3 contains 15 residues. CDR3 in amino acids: CASSLYSGGVEKLFF. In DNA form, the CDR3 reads TGTGCCAGCAGTTTATATTCAGGGGGAGTTGAAAAACTGTTTTTT.

As DNA, the CDR3 is TGTGCCAGCAGCTCCCCTTACCGGGACACAACAATGAACACTGAAGCTTTCTTT. Translation gives CASSSPYRDTTMNTEAFF. The chain is built from TRBV7-9 and TRBJ1-1; perhaps TRBD1 as D (6 bases). Trimming removed 4 bases at V and 0 bases at J, with 21 bases between. Germline assignment: CDR1 SEHNR and CDR2 FQNEAQ (reference sequence). This CDR3 has 18 amino acids.

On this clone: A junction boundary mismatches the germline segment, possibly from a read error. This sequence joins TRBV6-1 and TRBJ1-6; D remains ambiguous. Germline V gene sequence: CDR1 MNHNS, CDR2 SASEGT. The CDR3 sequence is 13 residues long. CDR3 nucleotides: TGTGCCAGCAGTGAAGCCTACAATTCACCCCTCCACTTT. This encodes CASSEAYNSPLHF.

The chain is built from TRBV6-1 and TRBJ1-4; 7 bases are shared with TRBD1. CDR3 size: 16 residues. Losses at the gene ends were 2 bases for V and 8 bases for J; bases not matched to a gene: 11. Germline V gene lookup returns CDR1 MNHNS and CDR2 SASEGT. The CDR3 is CASSERLNRGGEKLFF. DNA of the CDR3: TGTGCCAGCAGTGAAAGGTTGAACAGGGGAGGCGAAAAACTGTTTTTT.

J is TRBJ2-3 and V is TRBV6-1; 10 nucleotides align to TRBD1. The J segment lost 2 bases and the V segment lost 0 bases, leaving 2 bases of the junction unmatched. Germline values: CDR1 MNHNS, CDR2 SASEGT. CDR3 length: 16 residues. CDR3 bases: TGTGCCAGCAGTGAAGCGGACAGGGGGATCACAGATACGCAGTATTTT. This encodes CASSEADRGITDTQYF.

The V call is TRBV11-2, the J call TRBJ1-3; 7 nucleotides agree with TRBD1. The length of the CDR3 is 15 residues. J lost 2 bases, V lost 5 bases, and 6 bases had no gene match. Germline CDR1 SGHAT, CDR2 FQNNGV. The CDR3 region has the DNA TGTGCCAGCAGCCCACAGGGGTTGACTGGAAACACCATATATTTT. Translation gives CASSPQGLTGNTIYF.

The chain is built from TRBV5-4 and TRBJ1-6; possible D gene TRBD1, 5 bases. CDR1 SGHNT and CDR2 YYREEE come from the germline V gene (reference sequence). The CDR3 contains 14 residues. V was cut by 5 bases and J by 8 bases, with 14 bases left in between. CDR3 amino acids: CASRGGESDSPLHF. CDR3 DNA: TGTGCCAGCAGGGGGGGGGAGTCTGATTCACCCCTCCACTTT.

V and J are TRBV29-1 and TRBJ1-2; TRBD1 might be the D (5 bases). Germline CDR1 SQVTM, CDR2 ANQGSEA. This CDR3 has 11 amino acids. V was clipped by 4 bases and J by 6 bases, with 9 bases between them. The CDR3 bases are TGCAGCGTTGCAAGGGGCCATGGCTACACCTTC. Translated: CSVARGHGYTF.

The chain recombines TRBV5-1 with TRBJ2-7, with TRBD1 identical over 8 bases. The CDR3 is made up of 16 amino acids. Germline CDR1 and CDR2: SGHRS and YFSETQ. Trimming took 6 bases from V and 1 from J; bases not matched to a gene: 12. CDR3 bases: TGCGCCAGCACCCTTGGACAGGGCTATCAGTCCTACGAGCAGTACTTC. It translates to CASTLGQGYQSYEQYF.